This TCR beta chain came from a study of Ad26.COV2.S vaccination and SARS-CoV-2 variants listed by TCRdb under 2021. At the level of the whole study: Sequencing of the TCRbeta repertoire served to evaluate the specificity and breadth of SARS-CoV-2-reactive T cell receptors following Ad26.COV2.S vaccination. A total of approximately 30 samples were included in the TCR-sequenced set, comprising roughly 19 Ad26.COV2.S vaccine recipients, 5 placebo recipients and 8 SARS-CoV-2 convalescent individuals.

TCRbeta CDR3 regions were sequenced with the immunoSEQ Assay. After extraction, genomic DNA underwent amplification by bias-controlled multiplex PCR, followed by high-throughput sequencing. On the study's bioinformatics: Collapsing and filtering of sequences were performed to quantify the absolute abundance of each unique TCRbeta CDR3 region. T cell fraction was estimated by normalization of TCRbeta template counts to usable DNA, with usable DNA being measured through amplification of reference genes present in all nucleated cells. Repertoire TCRs were annotated as SARS-CoV-2-specific when V gene, CDR3 amino acid sequence and J gene were exactly matched to a known reactive TCR set. MIRA supplied the reference SARS-CoV-2 TCR set, which was filtered for enrichment in COVID-19-positive ImmuneCODE repertoires so that public or cross-reactive TCRs were removed. Using the MIRA antigens, annotated TCRs were further analysed by specific ORF or by position within an ORF. Breadth was defined as the number of annotated unique rearrangements divided by the total number of unique productive rearrangements, and depth was defined as the summed frequency of the annotated unique rearrangements. Two-sided Wilcoxon rank-sum tests were applied when comparing TCR breadth between groups. Not all clones reach the TCRdb copy of this immuneACCESS table, which keeps in-frame sequences only. Checked studies attribute under half of the gap to unresolved V genes and leave the rest unexplained. That table is the source of V, J and clone size, and D and trimming were worked out from the DNA. Here the sample has approximately 340,000 clones; 90% to 95% occur a single time. The ten largest make up about 3.8% of the sample.

General conclusions and limits of the study: The authors noted that total T cell responses may have been underestimated by the TCR breadth and depth analyses. Non-spike TCR breadth was comparable between vaccine and placebo recipients, consistent with the vaccine containing only spike. Compared with placebo recipients, Ad26.COV2.S recipients showed higher spike-specific TCR breadth (P = 0.0014). Substantial breadth of spike-specific CD8+ and CD4+ T cell responses was reported after vaccination.

This sample's time point label indicates: individuals recovered from natural SARS-CoV-2 infection. A remark on this clone: No antigen is known for it. The sample holds no much larger clone one base away, and base qualities are not on file.

V loses 6 bases at its end and J loses 0 bases; junction bases beyond the gene matches: 6. For CDR1 and CDR2, the germline V gene lists SGHTA and FQGNSA. The CDR3 numbers 16 residues from cysteine through phenylalanine. The CDR3 DNA has 48 bases and is translated from base 1. The TCR originated in a human donor who had recovered from COVID-19. This specimen was peripheral blood, taken after recovery from COVID-19. The sequence links TRBV7-2 to TRBJ1-4; TRBD1 aligns with 8 central bases. Read as DNA, the sequence is TGTGCCAGCAGTGCTGGACAGGGAACAACTAATGAAAAACTGTTTTTT. This codes for CASSAGQGTTNEKLFF. The CDR3 plus the reference TRBV7-2 and TRBJ1-4 genes for the other parts give the full variable domain: GAGVSQSPSNKVTEKGKDVELRCDPISGHTALYWYRQSLGQGLEFLIYFQGNSAPDKSGLPSDRFSAERTGGSVSTLTIQRTQQEDSAVYLCASSAGQGTTNEKLFFGSGTQLSVL.